The rows below give T cell receptor beta chains drawn from one sample of a study of blood T cells in healthy people across ages. MiXCR, applied by TCRdb to the 5' RACE reads, yields one record per CDR3 protein. The sample has about 930,000 distinct CDR3 sequences, roughly 29% seen once. This same sample was also part of a study on T cells of mothers and their children.

The sample comprised blood. Source of these receptors: a woman between 40 and 50 years old in good health. Both conserved end residues are trimmed from each CDR3. A row's size may be missing; if present it is once, few, many or a size class.

>TRBV5-1|12|many|TRBJ2-7
ASSLADRGRGQY
>TRBV5-1|10|many|TRBJ1-4
ASSLTGEKLF
>TRBV30|11|-|TRBJ1-5
AWRKTGLQPQH
>TRBV7-2|16|once|TRBJ2-4
ASSLASAWETTKNIQH
>TRBV7-3|11|-|TRBJ2-1
ASRLGGGNEQF
>TRBV7-9|11|-|TRBJ1-1
ASSLAQSTEAF
>TRBV5-1|12|few|TRBJ2-3
ASSSPRSTDTQY
>TRBV5-1|13|-|TRBJ1-6
ASSLDGQENSPLH
>TRBV29-1|10|-|TRBJ1-2
SVPQGNYGYT
>TRBV4-2|9|many|TRBJ2-7
ASSGAGEQY
>TRBV7-2|11|-|TRBJ1-1
ASSLYRTVEAF
>TRBV5-8|11|-|TRBJ1-1
ASSLGWGQEAF
>TRBV29-1|12|few|TRBJ1-1
SADGQAAAFEAF
>TRBV12-3/TRBV12-4|12|many|TRBJ1-2
ASSTGTGAYGYT
>TRBV5-1|12|many|TRBJ2-5
ASSSASGVETQY
>TRBV11-2|11|-|TRBJ2-3
ASSSIITDTQY
>TRBV10-3|15|once|TRBJ2-7
AIRPTTRLAEDYEQY
>TRBV7-7|15|many|TRBJ2-5
ASSFNPPSGGPETQY
>TRBV6-2/TRBV6-3|13|few|TRBJ1-2
ASSLSRQPNYGYT
>TRBV4-2|17|many|TRBJ2-5
ASSQDFRTSGGIQETQY
>TRBV24-1|14|-|TRBJ2-1
ATSDRERGGSREQF
>TRBV24-1|13|few|TRBJ2-1
ATSDSEKSYNEQF
>TRBV12-3/TRBV12-4|14|once|TRBJ2-2
ASSLATGTARGELF
>TRBV6-6|12|few|TRBJ2-5
ASSYDRGLETQY
>TRBV18|10|-|TRBJ2-3
ASSPERKTQY
>TRBV29-1|13|few|TRBJ1-5
SVADGTGIDQPQH
>TRBV4-1|10|few|TRBJ1-4
ASSQDGGKLF
>TRBV5-1|13|-|TRBJ1-6
ASSLFGGYNSPLH
>TRBV28|12|-|TRBJ1-2
ASSFPGQDYGYT
>TRBV7-9|11|many|TRBJ2-5
ASSLNSVETQY
>TRBV18|12|few|TRBJ2-5
ASSTTGGRDTQY
>TRBV13|13|-|TRBJ2-6
ASSYPGAGANVLT
>TRBV28|13|few|TRBJ2-5
ASSFGGESQETQY
>TRBV5-1|9|few|TRBJ1-2
ASSLDDGYT
>TRBV6-5|11|-|TRBJ1-2
ASSCIRDYGYT
>TRBV6-6|8|few|TRBJ1-1
ASIGLTAF
>TRBV25-1|14|-|TRBJ1-6
ASSGGQGASNSPLH
>TRBV6-2/TRBV6-3|14|-|TRBJ2-1
ASRGLAGSSYNEQF
>TRBV13|13|few|TRBJ2-1
VSSSYREAYNEQF
>TRBV7-2|11|many|TRBJ2-7
ASSVGRACEQY
>TRBV7-6|14|few|TRBJ1-5
ASSPQPGRSNQPQH
>TRBV9|12|few|TRBJ1-4
ASSVTRTNEKLF
>TRBV20-1|13|few|TRBJ2-7
SASRQDRGSYEQY
>TRBV10-3|16|-|TRBJ2-7
AISEAEEGAGSSYEQY
>TRBV6-1|10|-|TRBJ1-1
ASRFQGDGAF
>TRBV10-3|13|many|TRBJ2-5
AISDGGERQETQY
>TRBV6-5|10|many|TRBJ1-5
ASSGPKQPQH
>TRBV12-3/TRBV12-4|12|-|TRBJ1-1
ASSRQGAPTEAF
>TRBV25-1|14|many|TRBJ1-4
ASRNPGQGTNEKLF
>TRBV27|17|-|TRBJ2-1
ASSLLTSGGIPSYNEQF
>TRBV18|10|-|TRBJ1-5
AGSPTDQPQH
>TRBV30|11|-|TRBJ1-2
AWARQLPSGYT
>TRBV12-3/TRBV12-4|13|-|TRBJ2-3
ASSPPGILTDTQY
>TRBV20-1|12|few|TRBJ2-5
SARVGQGLETQY
>TRBV24-1|12|many|TRBJ2-1
ATSDPWQGGEQF
>TRBV6-5|11|many|TRBJ2-7
ASSYGGSYEQY
>TRBV5-1|12|-|TRBJ2-3
ASYVQELKDTQY
>TRBV20-1|12|many|TRBJ1-2
SVPRGAGNHGYT